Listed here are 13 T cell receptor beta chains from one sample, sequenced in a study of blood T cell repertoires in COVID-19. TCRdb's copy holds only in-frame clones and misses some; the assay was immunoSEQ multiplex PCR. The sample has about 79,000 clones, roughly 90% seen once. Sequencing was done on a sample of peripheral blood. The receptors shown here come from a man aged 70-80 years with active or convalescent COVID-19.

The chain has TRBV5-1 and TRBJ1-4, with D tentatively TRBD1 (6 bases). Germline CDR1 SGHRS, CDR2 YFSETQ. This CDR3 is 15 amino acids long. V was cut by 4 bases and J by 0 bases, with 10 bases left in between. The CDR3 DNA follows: TGCGCCAGCAGCCCGGGACACTCAACTAATGAAAAACTGTTTTTT. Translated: CASSPGHSTNEKLFF.

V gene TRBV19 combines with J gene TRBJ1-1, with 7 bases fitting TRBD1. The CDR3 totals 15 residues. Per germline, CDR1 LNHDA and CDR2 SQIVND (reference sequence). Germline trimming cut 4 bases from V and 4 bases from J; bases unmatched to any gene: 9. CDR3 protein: CASSSRTGGPTEAFF. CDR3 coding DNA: TGTGCCAGTAGTAGTCGGACAGGCGGTCCCACTGAAGCTTTCTTT.

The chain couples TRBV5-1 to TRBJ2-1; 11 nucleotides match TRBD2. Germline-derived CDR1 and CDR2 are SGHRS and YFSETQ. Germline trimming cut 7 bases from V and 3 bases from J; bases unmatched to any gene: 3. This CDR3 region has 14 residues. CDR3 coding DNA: TGCGCCAGCTCGACTAGCGGGGACTACAATGAGCAGTTCTTC. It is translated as CASSTSGDYNEQFF. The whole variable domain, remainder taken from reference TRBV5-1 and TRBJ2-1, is KAGVTQTPRYLIKTRGQQVTLSCSPISGHRSVSWYQQTPGQGLQFLFEYFSETQRNKGNFPGRFSGRQFSNSRSEMNVSTLELGDSALYLCASSTSGDYNEQFFGPGTRLTVL.

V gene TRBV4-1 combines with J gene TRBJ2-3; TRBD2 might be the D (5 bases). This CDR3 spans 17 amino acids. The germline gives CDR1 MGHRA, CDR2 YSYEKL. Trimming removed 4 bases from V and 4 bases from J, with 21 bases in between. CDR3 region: CASSPLFFRELSDTQYF. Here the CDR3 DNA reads TGCGCCAGCAGCCCCCTTTTTTTTAGGGAGCTGTCAGATACGCAGTATTTT.

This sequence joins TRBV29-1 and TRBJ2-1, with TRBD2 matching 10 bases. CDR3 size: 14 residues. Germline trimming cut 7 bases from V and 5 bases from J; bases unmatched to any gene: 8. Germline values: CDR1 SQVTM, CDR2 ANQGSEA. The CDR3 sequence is CSAASGRVDNEQFF. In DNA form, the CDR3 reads TGCAGCGCCGCTAGCGGGAGAGTTGACAATGAGCAGTTCTTC.

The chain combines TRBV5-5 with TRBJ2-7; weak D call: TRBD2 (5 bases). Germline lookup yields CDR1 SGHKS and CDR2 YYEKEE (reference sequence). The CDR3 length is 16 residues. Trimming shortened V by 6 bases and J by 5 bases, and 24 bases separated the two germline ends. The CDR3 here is CASTLMTSTRVHEQYF. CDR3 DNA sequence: TGTGCCAGCACCCTCATGACGAGCACTAGGGTTCACGAGCAGTACTTC. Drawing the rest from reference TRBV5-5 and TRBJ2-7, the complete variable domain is DAGVTQSPTHLIKTRGQQVTLRCSPISGHKSVSWYQQVLGQGPQFIFQYYEKEERGRGNFPDRFSARQFPNYSSELNVNALLLGDSALYLCASTLMTSTRVHEQYFGPGTRLTVT.

CDR3 loop: CASSLPVGGLEQYF. The CDR3 DNA reads TGTGCCAGCAGTCTACCGGTGGGGGGGCTAGAGCAGTACTTC. The chain couples TRBV28 to TRBJ2-7; tentatively, D is TRBD2 (7 bases). Germline CDR1 and CDR2: MDHEN and SYDVKM. The V end lost 5 bases, the J end lost 7 bases, and 18 bases lay between the germline ends. The CDR3 sequence is 14 residues long.

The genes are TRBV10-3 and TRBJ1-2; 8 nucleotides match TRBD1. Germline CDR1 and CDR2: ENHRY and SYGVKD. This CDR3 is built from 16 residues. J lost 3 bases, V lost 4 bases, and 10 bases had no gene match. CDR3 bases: TGTGCCATCAGTGCCACAAGGACAGGGCAACACTATGGCTACACCTTC. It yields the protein CAISATRTGQHYGYTF.

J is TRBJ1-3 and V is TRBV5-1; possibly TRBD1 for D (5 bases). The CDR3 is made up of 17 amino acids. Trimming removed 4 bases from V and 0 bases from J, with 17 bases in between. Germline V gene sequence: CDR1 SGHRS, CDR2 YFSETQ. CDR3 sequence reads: CASSPQGRSFSGNTIYF. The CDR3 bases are TGCGCCAGCAGCCCGCAGGGTCGAAGTTTCTCTGGAAACACCATATATTTT.

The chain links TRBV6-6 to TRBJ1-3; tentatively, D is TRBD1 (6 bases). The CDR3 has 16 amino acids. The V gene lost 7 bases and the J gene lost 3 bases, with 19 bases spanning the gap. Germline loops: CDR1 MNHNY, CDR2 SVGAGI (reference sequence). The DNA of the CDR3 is TGTGCCAGCACTGAGCGAGCCAGGGGTAATGGAAACACCATATATTTT. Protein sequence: CASTERARGNGNTIYF.

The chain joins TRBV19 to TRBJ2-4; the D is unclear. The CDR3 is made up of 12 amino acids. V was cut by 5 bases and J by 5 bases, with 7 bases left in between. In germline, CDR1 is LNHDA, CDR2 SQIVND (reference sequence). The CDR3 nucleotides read TGTGCCAGTAGTCCACGGGAAAACATTCAGTACTTC. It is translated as CASSPRENIQYF.

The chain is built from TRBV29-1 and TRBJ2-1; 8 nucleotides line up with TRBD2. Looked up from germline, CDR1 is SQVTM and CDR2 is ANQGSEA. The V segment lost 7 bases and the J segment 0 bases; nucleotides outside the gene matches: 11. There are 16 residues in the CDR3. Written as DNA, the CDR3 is TGCAGCGCCCGACTTAGCGGGACAAACTCCTACAATGAGCAGTTCTTC. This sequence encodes CSARLSGTNSYNEQFF.

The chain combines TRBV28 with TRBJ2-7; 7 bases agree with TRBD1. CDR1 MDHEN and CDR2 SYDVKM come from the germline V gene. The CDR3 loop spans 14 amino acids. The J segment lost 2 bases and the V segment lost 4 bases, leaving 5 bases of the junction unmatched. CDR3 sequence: CASSSGQVPYEQYF. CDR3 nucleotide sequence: TGTGCCAGCAGTTCCGGACAGGTCCCCTACGAGCAGTACTTC.